These T cell receptor beta chains were read from a single sample in a study of identifying expanded T cells in peripheral blood. Data came from immunoSEQ multiplex PCR; TCRdb stores just in-frame clones and leaves some out. This table has 81,000 or so clones, 84% appearing once. Sequenced sample: blood. These receptors were collected from a person aged 18 to 75 in good health. CDR3s include the opening cysteine and the closing phenylalanine or tryptophan. The order of the fields is D gene, J gene, clone size, V gene, CDR3 DNA, CDR3 protein. A D gene is named only where the DNA matches it firmly. Size values are once, few and many counts, or a class for expanded clones, and some rows have none.

D gene: .; J gene: TRBJ2-7; clone size: .; V gene: TRBV18; CDR3 DNA: TGTGCCAGCTCACCAGGACTGGGAACCTACGAGCAGTACTTC; CDR3 protein: CASSPGLGTYEQYF
D gene: .; J gene: TRBJ2-7; clone size: .; V gene: TRBV6-5; CDR3 DNA: TGTGCCAGCAGTTCAAGTCCGGGATCCTCCTACGAGCAGTACTTC; CDR3 protein: CASSSSPGSSYEQYF
D gene: .; J gene: TRBJ2-3; clone size: .; V gene: TRBV7-2; CDR3 DNA: TGTGCCAGCAGCTTTGGCACAGATACGCAGTATTTT; CDR3 protein: CASSFGTDTQYF
D gene: .; J gene: TRBJ1-5; clone size: .; V gene: TRBV18; CDR3 DNA: TGTGCCAGCTCAGATCAGGTTAACAATCAGCCCCAGCATTTT; CDR3 protein: CASSDQVNNQPQHF
D gene: TRBD1; J gene: TRBJ1-3; clone size: .; V gene: TRBV5-1; CDR3 DNA: TGCGCCAGCAGCTTGGCCCTTCCAGGGACAGACACCATATATTTT; CDR3 protein: CASSLALPGTDTIYF
D gene: TRBD2; J gene: TRBJ2-3; clone size: .; V gene: TRBV30; CDR3 DNA: TGTGCCTGGAGTGGGGGGGAGCGGGATATTGGAACGCAGTATTTT; CDR3 protein: CAWSGGERDIGTQYF
D gene: .; J gene: TRBJ2-4; clone size: .; V gene: TRBV12-5; CDR3 DNA: TGTGCTAGTGGTCCCCCACGGGAAAAACAGATTCAGTACTTC; CDR3 protein: CASGPPREKQIQYF
D gene: .; J gene: TRBJ2-7; clone size: .; V gene: TRBV4-3; CDR3 DNA: TGCGCCAGCAGCCAAGATATTGATCCGGGCCGGGGGAGAGAGCAGTACTTC; CDR3 protein: CASSQDIDPGRGREQYF
D gene: .; J gene: TRBJ2-1; clone size: .; V gene: TRBV5-3; CDR3 DNA: TGTGCCAGATATTATCAAAGTTGGGGGAACCACACCTACAATGAGCAGTTCTTC; CDR3 protein: CARYYQSWGNHTYNEQFF
D gene: .; J gene: TRBJ2-3; clone size: .; V gene: TRBV14; CDR3 DNA: TGTGCCAGCAGTAGGACGGGGACCACAGATACGCAGTATTTT; CDR3 protein: CASSRTGTTDTQYF
D gene: TRBD2; J gene: TRBJ2-2; clone size: .; V gene: TRBV11-3; CDR3 DNA: TGTGCCAGCAGCCAAGGACTAGCGGGAAACTCCGGGGAGCTGTTTTTT; CDR3 protein: CASSQGLAGNSGELFF
D gene: TRBD1; J gene: TRBJ1-2; clone size: .; V gene: TRBV19; CDR3 DNA: TGTGCCAGTACCCCTAGCGTAGGGGGCCCTAACTATGGCTACACCTTC; CDR3 protein: CASTPSVGGPNYGYTF
D gene: TRBD2; J gene: TRBJ2-7; clone size: few; V gene: TRBV9; CDR3 DNA: TGTGCCAGCAGTCGTAGCGGGGTTAGCTCCTACGAGCAGTACTTC; CDR3 protein: CASSRSGVSSYEQYF
D gene: .; J gene: TRBJ2-5; clone size: .; V gene: TRBV28; CDR3 DNA: TGTGCCAGCAGTCCGGGCCATGCCTACCAGACCCAGTACTTC; CDR3 protein: CASSPGHAYQTQYF
D gene: .; J gene: TRBJ2-7; clone size: .; V gene: TRBV6-5; CDR3 DNA: TGTGCCAGCAGTTACACCCCCCAAGGGGTTCGCGAGCAGTACTTC; CDR3 protein: CASSYTPQGVREQYF
D gene: .; J gene: TRBJ2-7; clone size: .; V gene: TRBV20-1; CDR3 DNA: TGCAGTACGGGCTACGAGCAGTACTTC; CDR3 protein: CSTGYEQYF
D gene: .; J gene: TRBJ2-5; clone size: once; V gene: TRBV16; CDR3 DNA: TGTGCCAGCAGCCAAGGACCAGGAATAGAGGAGACCCAGTACTTC; CDR3 protein: CASSQGPGIEETQYF
D gene: .; J gene: TRBJ2-1; clone size: .; V gene: TRBV5-5; CDR3 DNA: TGTGCCAGCAGCCCAGCACCCGGGATCGACAATGAGCAGTTCTTC; CDR3 protein: CASSPAPGIDNEQFF
D gene: .; J gene: TRBJ2-2; clone size: .; V gene: TRBV25-1; CDR3 DNA: TGTGCCAGCAGTGAATTCCCCGGGGCCAGGCCCACCGGGGAGCTGTTTTTT; CDR3 protein: CASSEFPGARPTGELFF
D gene: TRBD1; J gene: TRBJ1-1; clone size: .; V gene: TRBV18; CDR3 DNA: TGTGCCAGCTCACCGCAACAGGGGGCTGAAGCTTTCTTT; CDR3 protein: CASSPQQGAEAFF
D gene: .; J gene: TRBJ2-2; clone size: .; V gene: TRBV11-3; CDR3 DNA: TGTGCCAGCAGCTCCCGGGACACCGGGGAGCTGTTTTTT; CDR3 protein: CASSSRDTGELFF
D gene: TRBD2; J gene: TRBJ2-5; clone size: .; V gene: TRBV28; CDR3 DNA: TGTGCCAGCAGTTTCGGGGGGAGTAGCGCATGGGAGGAGACCCAGTACTTC; CDR3 protein: CASSFGGSSAWEETQYF
D gene: .; J gene: TRBJ1-2; clone size: .; V gene: TRBV7-2; CDR3 DNA: TGTGCCAGCAGCTTAGATGCAACTAACTATGGCTACACCTTC; CDR3 protein: CASSLDATNYGYTF
D gene: .; J gene: TRBJ2-1; clone size: .; V gene: TRBV29-1; CDR3 DNA: TGCAGCGTTGAGGGGGGCGGCCCAGGGCAGTTCTTC; CDR3 protein: CSVEGGGPGQFF
D gene: .; J gene: TRBJ1-1; clone size: .; V gene: TRBV13; CDR3 DNA: TGTGCCAGCAGCTTAGGTGGGGGTTCGACTGAAGCTTTCTTT; CDR3 protein: CASSLGGGSTEAFF
D gene: TRBD1; J gene: TRBJ2-1; clone size: .; V gene: TRBV28; CDR3 DNA: TGTGCCAGCAGTTCCGGGACAGGGACCTACAATGAGCAGTTCTTC; CDR3 protein: CASSSGTGTYNEQFF
D gene: TRBD1; J gene: TRBJ1-2; clone size: .; V gene: TRBV27; CDR3 DNA: TGTGCCAGCAGGGGAGTAGGGACAGTCAACTATGGCTACACCTTC; CDR3 protein: CASRGVGTVNYGYTF
D gene: .; J gene: TRBJ1-2; clone size: .; V gene: TRBV7-3; CDR3 DNA: TGTGCCAGCAGCTTAACTGGACACCCGGACTATGGCTACACCTTC; CDR3 protein: CASSLTGHPDYGYTF
D gene: .; J gene: TRBJ1-5; clone size: few; V gene: TRBV19; CDR3 DNA: TGTGCCAGTAGTACGTACAGTGTAGGGCCAGGAAATCAGCCCCAGCATTTT; CDR3 protein: CASSTYSVGPGNQPQHF
D gene: TRBD2; J gene: TRBJ2-3; clone size: .; V gene: TRBV27; CDR3 DNA: TGTGCCAGCAGTCGGGGCTTAGCGGGAGGAATCACAGATACGCAGTATTTT; CDR3 protein: CASSRGLAGGITDTQYF
D gene: .; J gene: TRBJ1-5; clone size: few; V gene: TRBV6-6; CDR3 DNA: TGTGCCAGCACCCTATTCCTCGATCAGCCCCAGCATTTT; CDR3 protein: CASTLFLDQPQHF
D gene: TRBD2; J gene: TRBJ2-1; clone size: once; V gene: TRBV5-1; CDR3 DNA: TGCGCCAGCAGCTTTACAAGATTAGCCGGGACTAGCGACTACAATGAGCAGTTCTTC; CDR3 protein: CASSFTRLAGTSDYNEQFF